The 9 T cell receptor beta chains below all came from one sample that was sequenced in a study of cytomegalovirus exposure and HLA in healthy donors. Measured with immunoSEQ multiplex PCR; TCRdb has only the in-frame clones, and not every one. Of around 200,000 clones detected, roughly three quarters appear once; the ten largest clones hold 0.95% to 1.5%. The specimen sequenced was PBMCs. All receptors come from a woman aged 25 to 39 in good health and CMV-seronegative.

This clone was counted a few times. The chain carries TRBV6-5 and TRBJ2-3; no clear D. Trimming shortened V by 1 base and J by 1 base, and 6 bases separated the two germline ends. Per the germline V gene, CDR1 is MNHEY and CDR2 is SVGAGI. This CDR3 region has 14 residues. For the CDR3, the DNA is TGTGCCAGCAGTTACTTCGCGGGCACAGATACGCAGTATTTT. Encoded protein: CASSYFAGTDTQYF.

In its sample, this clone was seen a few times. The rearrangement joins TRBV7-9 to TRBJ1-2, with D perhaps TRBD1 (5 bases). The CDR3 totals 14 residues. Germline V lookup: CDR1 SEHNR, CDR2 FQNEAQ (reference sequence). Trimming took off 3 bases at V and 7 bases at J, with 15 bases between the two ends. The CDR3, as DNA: TGTGCCAGCAGCTTGACCGACGGGACTTCTGGCTACACCTTC. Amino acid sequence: CASSLTDGTSGYTF.

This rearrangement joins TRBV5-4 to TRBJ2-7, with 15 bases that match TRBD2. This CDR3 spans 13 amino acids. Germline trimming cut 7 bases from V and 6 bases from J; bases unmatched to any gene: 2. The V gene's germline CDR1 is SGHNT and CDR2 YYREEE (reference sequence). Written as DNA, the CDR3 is TGTGCCAGCGGGACTAGCGGGAGGATCGAGCAGTACTTC. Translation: CASGTSGRIEQYF. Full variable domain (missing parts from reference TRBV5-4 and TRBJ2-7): ETGVTQSPTHLIKTRGQQVTLRCSSQSGHNTVSWYQQALGQGPQFIFQYYREEENGRGNFPPRFSGLQFPNYSSELNVNALELDDSALYLCASGTSGRIEQYFGPGTRLTVT.

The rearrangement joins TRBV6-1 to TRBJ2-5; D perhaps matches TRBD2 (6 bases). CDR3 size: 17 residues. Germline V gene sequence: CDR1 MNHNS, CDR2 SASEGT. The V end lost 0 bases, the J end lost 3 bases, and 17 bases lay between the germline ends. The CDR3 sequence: CASSEAGNPGLEETQYF. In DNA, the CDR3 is TGTGCCAGCAGTGAAGCGGGGAATCCGGGACTGGAAGAGACCCAGTACTTC.

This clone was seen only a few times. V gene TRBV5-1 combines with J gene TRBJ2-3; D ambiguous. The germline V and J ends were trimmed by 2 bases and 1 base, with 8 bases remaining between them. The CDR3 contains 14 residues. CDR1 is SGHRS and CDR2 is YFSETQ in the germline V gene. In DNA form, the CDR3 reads TGCGCCAGCAGCTTCGACCAGGGCACAGATACGCAGTATTTT. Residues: CASSFDQGTDTQYF.

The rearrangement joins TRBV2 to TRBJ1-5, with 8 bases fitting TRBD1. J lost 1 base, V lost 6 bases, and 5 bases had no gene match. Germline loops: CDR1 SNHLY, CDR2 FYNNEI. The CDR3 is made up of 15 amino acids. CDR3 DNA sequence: TGTGCCAGCAGCCGCAGGGGGCTCAGCAATCAGCCCCAGCATTTT. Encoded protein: CASSRRGLSNQPQHF.

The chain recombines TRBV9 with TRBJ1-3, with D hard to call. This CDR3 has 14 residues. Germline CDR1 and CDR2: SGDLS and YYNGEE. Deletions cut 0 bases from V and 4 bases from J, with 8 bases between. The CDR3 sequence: CASSVARVGNTIYF. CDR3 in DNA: TGTGCCAGCAGCGTAGCTAGAGTCGGAAACACCATATATTTT. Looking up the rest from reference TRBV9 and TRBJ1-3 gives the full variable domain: DSGVTQTPKHLITATGQRVTLRCSPRSGDLSVYWYQQSLDQGLQFLIQYYNGEERAKGNILERFSAQQFPDLHSELNLSSLELGDSALYFCASSVARVGNTIYFGEGSWLTVV.

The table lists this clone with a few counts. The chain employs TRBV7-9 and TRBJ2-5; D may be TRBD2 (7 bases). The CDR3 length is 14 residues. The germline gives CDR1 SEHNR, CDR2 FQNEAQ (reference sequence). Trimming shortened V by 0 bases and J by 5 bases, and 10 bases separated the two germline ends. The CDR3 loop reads CASSLAGGGETQYF. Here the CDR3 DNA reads TGTGCCAGCAGCTTAGCGGGAGGGGGGGAGACCCAGTACTTC.

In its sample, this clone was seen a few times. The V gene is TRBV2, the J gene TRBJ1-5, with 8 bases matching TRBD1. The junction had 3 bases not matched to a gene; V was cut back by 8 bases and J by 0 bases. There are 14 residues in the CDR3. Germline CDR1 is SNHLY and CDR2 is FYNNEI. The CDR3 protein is CASGQGYSNQPQHF. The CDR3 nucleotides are TGTGCCAGCGGACAGGGTTATAGCAATCAGCCCCAGCATTTT.